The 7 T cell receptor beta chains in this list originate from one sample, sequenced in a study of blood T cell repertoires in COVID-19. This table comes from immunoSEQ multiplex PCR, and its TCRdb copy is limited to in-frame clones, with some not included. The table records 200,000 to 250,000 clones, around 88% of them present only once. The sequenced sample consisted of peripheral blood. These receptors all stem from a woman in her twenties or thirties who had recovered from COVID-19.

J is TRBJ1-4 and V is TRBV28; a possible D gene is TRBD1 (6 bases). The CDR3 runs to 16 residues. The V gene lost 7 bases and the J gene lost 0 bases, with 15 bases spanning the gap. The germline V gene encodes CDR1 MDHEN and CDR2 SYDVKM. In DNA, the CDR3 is TGTGCCAGCACCCGGGCGGGGGCCCCAACTAATGAAAAACTGTTTTTT. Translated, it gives CASTRAGAPTNEKLFF.

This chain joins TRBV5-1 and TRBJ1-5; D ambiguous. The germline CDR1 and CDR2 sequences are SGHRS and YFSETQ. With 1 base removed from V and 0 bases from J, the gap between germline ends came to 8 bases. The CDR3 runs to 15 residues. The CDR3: CASSLNGYSNQPQHF. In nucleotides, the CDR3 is TGCGCCAGCAGCTTGAACGGTTATAGCAATCAGCCCCAGCATTTT.

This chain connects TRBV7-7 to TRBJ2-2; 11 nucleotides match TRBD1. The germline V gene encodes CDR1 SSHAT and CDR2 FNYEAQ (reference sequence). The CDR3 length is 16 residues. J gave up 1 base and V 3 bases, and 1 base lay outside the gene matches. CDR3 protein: CASSFGTGGNTGELFF. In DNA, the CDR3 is TGTGCCAGCAGCTTCGGGACAGGGGGGAACACCGGGGAGCTGTTTTTT.

The CDR3 sequence: CAISPSGGENNEQFF. The CDR3 DNA reads TGTGCCATCAGTCCCAGCGGGGGGGAAAACAATGAGCAGTTCTTC. V and J are TRBV10-3 and TRBJ2-1, with 10 bases matching TRBD2. The CDR3 sequence is 15 residues long. Germline lookup yields CDR1 ENHRY and CDR2 SYGVKD. The trim removed 5 bases at V and 5 bases at J, leaving 6 bases unmatched.

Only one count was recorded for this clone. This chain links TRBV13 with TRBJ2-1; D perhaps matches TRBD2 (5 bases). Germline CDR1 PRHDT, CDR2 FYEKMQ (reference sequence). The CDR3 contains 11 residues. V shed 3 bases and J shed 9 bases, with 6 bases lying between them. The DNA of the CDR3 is TGTGCCAGCAGCTTTAGCGTTGAGCAGTTCTTC. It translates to CASSFSVEQFF. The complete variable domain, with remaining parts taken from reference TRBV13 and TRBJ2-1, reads AAGVIQSPRHLIKEKRETATLKCYPIPRHDTVYWYQQGPGQDPQFLISFYEKMQSDKGSIPDRFSAQQFSDYHSELNMSSLELGDSALYFCASSFSVEQFFGPGTRLTVL.

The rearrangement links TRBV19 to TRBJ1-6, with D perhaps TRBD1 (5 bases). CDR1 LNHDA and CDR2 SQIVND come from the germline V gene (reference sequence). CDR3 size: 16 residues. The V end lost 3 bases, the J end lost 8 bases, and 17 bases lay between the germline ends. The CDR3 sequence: CASSMKPQVKHSPLHF. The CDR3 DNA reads TGTGCCAGTAGTATGAAGCCACAGGTTAAGCATTCACCCCTCCACTTT.

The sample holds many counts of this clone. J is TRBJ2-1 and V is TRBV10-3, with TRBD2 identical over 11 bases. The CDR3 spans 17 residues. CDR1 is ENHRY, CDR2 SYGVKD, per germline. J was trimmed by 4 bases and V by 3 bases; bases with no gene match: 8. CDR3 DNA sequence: TGTGCCATCAGTGACGTGACTAGCGGGGCCCTTTACAATGAGCAGTTCTTC. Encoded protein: CAISDVTSGALYNEQFF.